The following is a TCR beta chain sequence with its context. Its antigen is currently unknown. Purified naive CD4+ T cells were depleted of CD25+ Tregs. Constant-region reverse primers amplified full-length variable regions, followed by semi-nested Nested Universal Primer A PCR. TCRdb fed the 5' RACE reads into MiXCR, producing one record per CDR3 protein. Among around 30,000 distinct CDR3 sequences, approximately 24% were seen once, and the ten largest hold roughly 4%. Study results and caveats: The larger cohort examined one V-J beta rearrangement, not whole repertoires. Tumor-infiltrating Treg TCR alpha and beta sequences overlapped most with tumor naive CD4+ T cells, then blood naive.

The V end was cut by 4 bases, the J end by 1 base, with 25 bases between. Germline V gene sequence: CDR1 SGHRS, CDR2 YFSETQ. The CDR3 sequence is 19 residues long. The sample taken for sequencing was naive CD4+ T cells sorted from a lymph node. This sample's subset: naive CD4+ T cells, CD4+CD45RA+CD25-. The chain joins TRBV5-1 to TRBJ2-3, with D perhaps TRBD1 or TRBD2 (5 bases each). The TCR sequence derives from a female donor with breast cancer. CDR3: CASSRSRLRGLSGTDTQYF. CDR3 bases: TGCGCCAGCAGCCGCTCTAGGCTCCGGGGCCTCTCCGGCACAGATACGCAGTATTTT.